A single sample is the source of the 21 T cell receptor beta chains below, sequenced in a study of shared clonotypes between healthy human individuals. The data were produced by immunoSEQ multiplex PCR, yet TCRdb's version contains in-frame clones alone and is incomplete. Of millions of clones in the sample, over 85% were seen once. Sequenced: naive CD4+ T cells sorted from blood. As to subset: CD45RA+ positively selected. These receptors came from a young man in good health.

Notes on this clone: Other DNA sequences within the sample encode an identical CDR3. This chain connects TRBV7-2 to TRBJ2-1, with D uncertain. There are 13 residues in the CDR3. Between the trimmed V and J ends, which lost 0 bases and 7 bases, there was a span of 7 bases. Germline V gives CDR1 SGHTA, CDR2 FQGNSA. CDR3 in amino acids: CASSLAGRNEQFF. Here the CDR3 DNA reads TGTGCCAGCAGCTTAGCGGGAAGGAATGAGCAGTTCTTC.

V is TRBV25-1 and J is TRBJ1-1, with D maybe TRBD1 (5 bases). Germline CDR1 is MGHDK and CDR2 is SYGVNS. Trimming took off 1 base at V and 0 bases at J, with 12 bases between the two ends. The CDR3 consists of 16 residues. CDR3 coding DNA: TGTGCCAGCAGTGAATTCGGGAGAGGGGTGAACACTGAAGCTTTCTTT. Protein product: CASSEFGRGVNTEAFF. Drawing the rest from reference TRBV25-1 and TRBJ1-1, the complete variable domain is EADIYQTPRYLVIGTGKKITLECSQTMGHDKMYWYQQDPGMELHLIHYSYGVNSTEKGDLSSESTVSRIRTEHFPLTLESARPSHTSQYLCASSEFGRGVNTEAFFGQGTRLTVV.

This chain links TRBV6-5 with TRBJ2-7; 10 nucleotides agree with TRBD1. Germline values: CDR1 MNHEY, CDR2 SVGAGI. CDR3 length: 15 amino acids. With 2 bases clipped from V and 4 bases from J, the junction kept 5 bases outside the gene matches. The CDR3 nucleotides are TGTGCCAGCAGTTACACGGGACAGGGGAAGTACGAGCAGTACTTC. Translated, it gives CASSYTGQGKYEQYF.

On this clone itself: In the same sample, other DNA sequences code for this CDR3. The chain joins TRBV6-5 to TRBJ2-7; 7 bases agree with TRBD1. CDR1 is MNHEY, CDR2 SVGAGI, per germline. The trim removed 2 bases at V and 1 base at J, leaving 5 bases unmatched. The CDR3 loop spans 15 amino acids. The CDR3 DNA reads TGTGCCAGCAGTTACCGGGACAGAGGGTCCTACGAGCAGTACTTC. As protein: CASSYRDRGSYEQYF.

The V gene is TRBV30, the J gene TRBJ2-5; D is uncertain. The CDR3 contains 13 residues. Trimming took 3 bases from V and 4 from J, leaving 12 bases between them. Germline assignment: CDR1 GTSNPN and CDR2 SVGIG (reference sequence). CDR3 sequence: CAWRRVSPETQYF. The CDR3 DNA follows: TGTGCCTGGAGGAGAGTTTCACCAGAGACCCAGTACTTC.

The chain recombines TRBV4-3 with TRBJ2-3, with 9 bases fitting TRBD2. With V trimmed by 0 bases and J by 2 bases, 3 bases remained unmatched. From germline, CDR1 is LGHNA and CDR2 YSLEER. The CDR3 totals 16 residues. CDR3 in amino acids: CASSQERTSATDTQYF. In DNA, the CDR3 is TGCGCCAGCAGCCAAGAAAGGACTAGCGCCACAGATACGCAGTATTTT.

The chain joins TRBV27 to TRBJ1-2, with 8 nucleotides matching TRBD1. This CDR3 is 16 amino acids long. The J segment lost 7 bases and the V segment lost 5 bases, leaving 15 bases of the junction unmatched. The germline gives CDR1 MNHEY, CDR2 SMNVEV (reference sequence). The DNA of the CDR3 is TGTGCCAGCAGTAGGGCAGGGGGCAACGTAGGGGGTGGCTACACCTTC. It translates to CASSRAGGNVGGGYTF.

The V gene is TRBV7-9, the J gene TRBJ1-1; 9 bases line up with TRBD1. The junction had 5 bases not matched to a gene; V was cut back by 5 bases and J by 1 base. Germline CDR1 reads SEHNR; CDR2 reads FQNEAQ (reference sequence). This CDR3 has 15 amino acids. CDR3 amino acids: CASSKQQGANTEAFF. The DNA for the CDR3 is TGTGCCAGCAGCAAACAACAGGGGGCGAACACTGAAGCTTTCTTT.

The chain has TRBV2 and TRBJ1-5, with a possible D match to TRBD1 (5 bases). The CDR3 sequence is 15 residues long. Germline CDR1 SNHLY, CDR2 FYNNEI. V lost 4 bases, J lost 0 bases, and 10 bases lay in between. CDR3 region: CASSGEGTSNQPQHF. In DNA, the CDR3 is TGTGCCAGCAGTGGAGAGGGGACTAGCAATCAGCCCCAGCATTTT.

The chain has TRBV28 and TRBJ2-7, with D unclear. V lost 7 bases, J lost 4 bases, and 11 bases lay in between. The CDR3 is 12 amino acids. Germline V gives CDR1 MDHEN, CDR2 SYDVKM. The DNA of the CDR3 is TGTGCCAGCATTAACCGAAGGTACGAGCAGTACTTC. This translates into CASINRRYEQYF.

The J gene is TRBJ1-2, the V gene TRBV2; D call uncertain. The germline gives CDR1 SNHLY, CDR2 FYNNEI. Trimming took off 3 bases at V and 9 bases at J, with 8 bases between the two ends. The CDR3 is made up of 11 amino acids. CDR3 residues: CASSDVLRYTF. The CDR3, as DNA: TGTGCCAGCAGTGATGTTTTACGCTACACCTTC.

The V and J genes are TRBV7-9 and TRBJ2-7; a weak D match, TRBD1 (6 bases). CDR3 size: 14 residues. V lost 4 bases, J lost 1 base, and 11 bases lay in between. Germline lookup yields CDR1 SEHNR and CDR2 FQNEAQ (reference sequence). The CDR3 reads CASSYDRRSYEQYF. The CDR3 bases are TGTGCCAGCAGCTACGACAGGCGATCCTACGAGCAGTACTTC.

This chain joins TRBV7-2 and TRBJ1-2, with TRBD1 matching 8 bases. Germline CDR1 reads SGHTA; CDR2 reads FQGNSA. The CDR3 consists of 15 residues. Trimming removed 1 base from V and 4 bases from J; junction bases left unmatched: 5. The CDR3 DNA reads as TGTGCCAGCAGCTTAGAGACAGGGGTGGTCTATGGCTACACCTTC. It is translated as CASSLETGVVYGYTF.

J is TRBJ2-3 and V is TRBV5-4; the D gene could be TRBD1 or TRBD2 (5 bases each). The V gene lost 4 bases and the J gene lost 2 bases, with 14 bases spanning the gap. The CDR3 totals 15 residues. The germline V gene encodes CDR1 SGHNT and CDR2 YYREEE (reference sequence). Here the CDR3 reads CASSRDRKFTDTQYF. Here the CDR3 DNA reads TGTGCCAGCAGCCGGGACCGTAAATTCACAGATACGCAGTATTTT.

This chain uses TRBV19 with TRBJ1-2; 8 bases are a match to TRBD1. V was clipped by 10 bases and J by 6 bases; unmatched bases: 10. The CDR3 extends over 13 amino acids. Germline V CDR1 and CDR2: LNHDA, SQIVND (reference sequence). The CDR3 sequence: CATGTGFRHGYTF. CDR3 in DNA: TGTGCCACCGGGACAGGTTTTAGGCATGGCTACACCTTC.

The chain has TRBV28 and TRBJ1-5; weak D call: TRBD1 (5 bases). Germline V gene sequence: CDR1 MDHEN, CDR2 SYDVKM. With 2 bases removed from V and 0 bases from J, the gap between germline ends came to 11 bases. This CDR3 has 16 residues. This CDR3 reads CASSLQGSYSNQPQHF. CDR3 in DNA: TGTGCCAGCAGTTTACAGGGATCTTATAGCAATCAGCCCCAGCATTTT.

This clone appeared a few times. The J gene is TRBJ1-6, the V gene TRBV6-5; D may be TRBD1 (6 bases). Looked up from germline, CDR1 is MNHEY and CDR2 is SVGAGI. The CDR3 spans 13 residues. Between the trimmed V and J ends, which lost 7 bases and 10 bases, there was a span of 14 bases. CDR3 sequence: CASTRGPPSPLHF. The CDR3 DNA is TGTGCCAGCACCCGGGGGCCCCCCTCACCCCTCCACTTT.

The chain employs TRBV21-1 and TRBJ2-7; TRBD1 is the table's D call, not checked against the DNA. TRBV21-1 is a listed pseudogene. This CDR3 is built from 15 residues. For the CDR3, the DNA is TGTGCCAGCAGCAAGGGCCCGCCGCCGTTTTACGAGCAGTACTTC. It codes for CASSKGPPPFYEQYF.

The chain joins TRBV5-4 to TRBJ1-6; D is perhaps TRBD1 (5 bases). The CDR3 covers 15 residues. Trimming cost V 0 bases and J 8 bases, with 12 bases left between them. Germline loops: CDR1 SGHNT, CDR2 YYREEE (reference sequence). CDR3: CASSLDARAHSPLHF. CDR3 nucleotides: TGTGCCAGCAGCTTGGATGCCAGGGCTCATTCACCCCTCCACTTT.

This chain uses TRBV5-8 with TRBJ2-5; D uncertain. V lost 3 bases, J lost 4 bases, and 7 bases lay in between. The CDR3 consists of 12 residues. Germline V lookup: CDR1 SGHTS, CDR2 YDEGEE. The CDR3 sequence: CASSSLLETQYF. Here the CDR3 DNA reads TGTGCCAGCAGCTCCCTCTTAGAGACCCAGTACTTC.

A single count supports this clone. This sequence joins TRBV19 and TRBJ2-5; D possibly corresponds to TRBD2 (5 bases). Germline V lookup: CDR1 LNHDA, CDR2 SQIVND (reference sequence). V was clipped by 4 bases and J by 3 bases, with 12 bases between them. CDR3 length: 14 residues. CDR3 DNA sequence: TGTGCCAGTAGTACCCCCCCCGGGGAAGAGACCCAGTACTTC. This translates into CASSTPPGEETQYF.